This TCR beta chain originates from a study of identical twins. Points from the study as a whole: Weaker excess twin sharing was observed in beta out-of-frame sequences. The models systematically underestimated how much out-of-frame TCR alpha was shared in monozygotic twins. Cord blood's abundant beta clonotypes had fewer insertions, unlike memory repertoires.

cDNA carried unique molecular identifiers, and a universal primer site was added by template switching. MiXCR was run by TCRdb on the 5' RACE reads, yielding one entry per CDR3 protein. The sample comprises 1.5 million to 2 million distinct CDR3 sequences, roughly a third of which are singletons, and less than 0.35% rests with the top ten. Turning to this clonotype: Its specificity is not known.

The CDR3 spans 14 residues. V lost 3 bases, J lost 5 bases, and 13 bases lay in between. CDR1 is KGHSH, CDR2 LQKENI, per germline. Sequencing was carried out using cord blood. The chain joins TRBV18 to TRBJ1-1, with D perhaps matching TRBD1 (5 bases). This clonotype originated in a newborn girl in good health. CDR3 bases: TGTGCCAGCTCACCGGGACGGGAGAGGACTGAAGCTTTCTTT. It specifies CASSPGRERTEAFF.